The 7 T cell receptor beta chains reported below all come from one sample, sequenced in a study of T cell responses to AZD1222 COVID-19 vaccine. The table came from immunoSEQ multiplex PCR; TCRdb's copy has only in-frame clones and leaves some out. Of fewer than 70,000 clones listed, 75% to 85% were seen once; the top ten hold about 14%. The material sequenced was peripheral blood, taken 28 days after the second AZD1222 dose. Receptors were obtained from an adult who received the AZD1222 COVID-19 vaccine.

This chain connects TRBV12-3 or TRBV12-4 to TRBJ1-2; D ambiguous. The CDR3 consists of 12 residues. The germline V and J ends were trimmed by 3 bases and 1 base, with 3 bases remaining between them. CDR3 nucleotide sequence: TGTGCCAGCAGTTTGTATAACTATGGCTACACCTTC. Translating it yields CASSLYNYGYTF.

The V gene is TRBV15, the J gene TRBJ1-2; TRBD1 agrees at 9 bases. This CDR3 is built from 16 residues. V was clipped by 1 base and J by 7 bases; unmatched bases: 10. Germline CDR1 LNHNV, CDR2 YYDKDF (reference sequence). CDR3 residues: CATSRVGTGYPGGYTF. Written as DNA, the CDR3 is TGTGCCACCAGCAGAGTGGGGACAGGGTATCCCGGTGGCTACACCTTC.

This chain links TRBV19 with TRBJ2-7, with 8 positions matching TRBD1. Germline trimming cut 3 bases from V and 6 bases from J; bases unmatched to any gene: 10. Looked up from germline, CDR1 is LNHDA and CDR2 is SQIVND (reference sequence). CDR3 size: 15 residues. DNA of the CDR3: TGTGCCAGTAGTATCTGGTCTGGGCAGGGGGCCGAGCAGTACTTC. Its translation: CASSIWSGQGAEQYF.

This chain uses TRBV5-6 with TRBJ1-1, with TRBD1 as a possible D gene (5 bases). Trimming pared 0 bases from V and 0 bases from J, leaving 21 bases between. The V gene's germline CDR1 is SGHDT and CDR2 YYEEEE. The CDR3 has 19 amino acids. The CDR3: CASSLGLIRADTMNTEAFF. The DNA of the CDR3 is TGTGCCAGCAGCTTGGGTCTTATTAGGGCGGACACTATGAACACTGAAGCTTTCTTT.

This clone was seen only a few times. V usage is TRBV19 and J usage is TRBJ2-6, with D tentatively TRBD1 (7 bases). The CDR3 is made up of 14 amino acids. CDR1 is LNHDA, CDR2 SQIVND, per germline (reference sequence). Trimming left V 5 bases short and J 12 bases short, with 17 bases between. CDR3 residues: CASSLTGDSPVLTF. The CDR3 nucleotides read TGTGCCAGTAGTCTCACGGGGGACAGCCCCGTCCTGACTTTC.

The chain couples TRBV5-1 to TRBJ1-1; a weak D match, TRBD1 (5 bases). The CDR3 covers 15 residues. Trimming pared 0 bases from V and 4 bases from J, leaving 13 bases between. The germline CDR1 and CDR2 sequences are SGHRS and YFSETQ. As DNA, the CDR3 is TGCGCCAGCAGCTTGGAAGCAGGGCCGCCCACTGAAGCTTTCTTT. The encoded protein is CASSLEAGPPTEAFF.

V usage is TRBV9 and J usage is TRBJ2-3, with D uncertain. Germline V gene lookup returns CDR1 SGDLS and CDR2 YYNGEE. There are 14 residues in the CDR3. V lost 0 bases and J 0 bases, leaving 5 bases between the germline ends. CDR3 DNA: TGTGCCAGCAGCGTAGATACTAGCACAGATACGCAGTATTTT. Its translation is CASSVDTSTDTQYF.